This is a list of T cell receptor beta chains from one sample in a study of neurological immune-mediated disorders. TCRdb reanalysed the 5' RACE reads using MiXCR and keeps one entry per CDR3 protein. Of roughly 100,000 distinct CDR3 sequences listed, approximately 4% are singletons. The sample comprised PBMCs. The receptors here all came from a woman in her forties or fifties with multiple sclerosis. Each CDR3 is given with its conserved first and last residue. Fields, in order: CDR3 length, clone size, V gene, CDR3 protein. Size tells how often a clone was seen (once, few, many) or the class of an expanded clone, and some rows leave it out.

len: 15; abundance: many; v_gene: TRBV27; CDR3aa: CASSPRDSNTDTQYF
len: 15; abundance: many; v_gene: TRBV12-3/TRBV12-4; CDR3aa: CASSLRGYPEDEQYF
len: 13; abundance: many; v_gene: TRBV7-6; CDR3aa: CASSPDRAGELFF
len: 14; abundance: many; v_gene: TRBV15; CDR3aa: CATSRDSGGRLQYF
len: 14; abundance: many; v_gene: TRBV9; CDR3aa: CASSPSTGYYGYTF
len: 17; abundance: many; v_gene: TRBV5-6; CDR3aa: CASSSPPGRSYTDTQYF
len: 15; abundance: many; v_gene: TRBV5-1; CDR3aa: CASSSLAGGHNEQFF
len: 12; abundance: many; v_gene: TRBV29-1; CDR3aa: CSARTSIYEQFF
len: 12; abundance: few; v_gene: TRBV7-6; CDR3aa: CASSFTSGEQYF
len: 12; abundance: many; v_gene: TRBV10-3; CDR3aa: CAISQRDQPQHF
len: 15; abundance: many; v_gene: TRBV20-1; CDR3aa: CSAYTGGGGNTEAFF
len: 15; abundance: many; v_gene: TRBV10-3; CDR3aa: CAISQTPNSGNTIYF
len: 14; abundance: many; v_gene: TRBV5-1; CDR3aa: CASSLASREDEQYF
len: 11; abundance: many; v_gene: TRBV3-1; CDR3aa: CASSIYNEQFF
len: 12; abundance: many; v_gene: TRBV27; CDR3aa: CASRTGAREQYF
len: 15; abundance: many; v_gene: TRBV14; CDR3aa: CASSSGTGLNEKLFF
len: 14; abundance: many; v_gene: TRBV4-3; CDR3aa: CASSQEYRGQPQHF
len: 14; abundance: many; v_gene: TRBV7-2; CDR3aa: CASSSVSGAGEQYF
len: 21; abundance: many; v_gene: TRBV5-1; CDR3aa: CASSFGFLDRDNRFVNSPLHF
len: 11; abundance: few; v_gene: TRBV12-3/TRBV12-4; CDR3aa: CASSLPTGVTF
len: 16; abundance: many; v_gene: TRBV5-1; CDR3aa: CASSLNLLAVTGELFF
len: 15; abundance: many; v_gene: TRBV12-3/TRBV12-4; CDR3aa: CASSPPSGSTDTQYF
len: 22; abundance: many; v_gene: TRBV15; CDR3aa: CATSPREGSGLQELSRGNTIYF
len: 16; abundance: NA; v_gene: TRBV11-2; CDR3aa: CASSSRTAGGVVTQYF
len: 14; abundance: many; v_gene: TRBV5-1; CDR3aa: CASGGGYNTGELFF
len: 15; abundance: NA; v_gene: TRBV15; CDR3aa: CATSARRGQANIQYF
len: 15; abundance: many; v_gene: TRBV20-1; CDR3aa: CSARNIRDPGGEQYF
len: 13; abundance: many; v_gene: TRBV7-9; CDR3aa: CASSLAGMGKLFF
len: 14; abundance: many; v_gene: TRBV5-5; CDR3aa: CASIEGQGLDTQYF